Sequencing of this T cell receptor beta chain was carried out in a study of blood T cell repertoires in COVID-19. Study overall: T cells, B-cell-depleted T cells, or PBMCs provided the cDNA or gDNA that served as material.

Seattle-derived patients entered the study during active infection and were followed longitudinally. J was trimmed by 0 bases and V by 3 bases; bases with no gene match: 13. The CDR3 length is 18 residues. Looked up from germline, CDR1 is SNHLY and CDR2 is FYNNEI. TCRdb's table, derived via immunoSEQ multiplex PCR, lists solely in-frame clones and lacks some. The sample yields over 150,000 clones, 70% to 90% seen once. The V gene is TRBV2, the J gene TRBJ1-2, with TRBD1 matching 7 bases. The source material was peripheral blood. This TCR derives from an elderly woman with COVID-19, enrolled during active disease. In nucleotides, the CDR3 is TGTGCCAGCAGTGAGGATCCAGGGGGACGGGAAGCTAACTATGGCTACACCTTC. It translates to CASSEDPGGREANYGYTF.